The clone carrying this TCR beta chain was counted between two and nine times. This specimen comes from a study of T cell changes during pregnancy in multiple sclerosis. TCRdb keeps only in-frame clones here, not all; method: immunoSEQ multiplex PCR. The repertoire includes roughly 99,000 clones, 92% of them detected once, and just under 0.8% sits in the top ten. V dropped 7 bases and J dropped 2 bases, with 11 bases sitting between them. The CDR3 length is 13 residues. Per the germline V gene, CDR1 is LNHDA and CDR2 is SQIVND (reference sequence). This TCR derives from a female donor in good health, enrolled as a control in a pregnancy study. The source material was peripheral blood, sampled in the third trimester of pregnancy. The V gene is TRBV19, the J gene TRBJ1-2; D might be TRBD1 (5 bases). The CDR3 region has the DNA TGTGCCAGTACGGGACTGCTGAACTATGGCTACACCTTC. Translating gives CASTGLLNYGYTF.